This T cell receptor (beta chain) was profiled in a study of shared clonotypes between healthy human individuals. Trimming removed 5 bases at V and 7 bases at J, with 17 bases between. CDR1 and CDR2 (germline): SNHLY, FYNNEI. This CDR3 spans 14 amino acids. Profiled with immunoSEQ multiplex PCR; TCRdb holds only in-frame clones, not every one. Here the sample spans millions of clones, 85% to 95% being singletons. The rearrangement joins TRBV2 to TRBJ1-2; D remains unclear. The TCR originated in a man aged 18 to 29 in good health. Some clones in this sample may be carry-over from other donors' samples. Sequenced sample: naive CD4+ T cells from PBMCs. The subset is: CD45RA+ positively selected. CDR3 amino acids: CASSLDSYTRGYTF. In nucleotides, the CDR3 is TGTGCCAGCAGTTTAGACTCCTACACGCGTGGCTACACCTTC.